This TCR beta chain was sequenced during a study of vaccination and CD4 T cells after COVID-19. Study at large: The authors used overlapping spike peptides from SARS-CoV-2, HCoV-NL63, HCoV-OC43 and HCoV-229E to stimulate cells. Study-level findings and limits: Convalescent patients studied were relatively few, and early post-infection timepoints were absent.

Treatment defined: approximately 11-day PBMC culture with coronavirus spike peptide pools or control peptides (ViraFEST assay). In its sample, this clonotype ranks as large. Its antigen is undetermined. This CDR3 is built from 14 residues. Per the germline V gene, CDR1 is LNHNV and CDR2 is YYDKDF (reference sequence). V was clipped by 1 base and J by 4 bases; unmatched bases: 0. Once obtained from cultured CD4+ T cells, the DNA was sequenced using the Oncomine TCR Beta short-read assay. Each CDR3 protein is one row after TCRdb ran MiXCR on the PCR reads. Among around 3,700 distinct CDR3 sequences listed, over 35% were seen once.

Sequenced sample: CD4+ T cells from blood, cultured in vitro. This sequence was found in a human donor who had recovered from COVID-19. The gene calls are TRBV15 and TRBJ2-2; TRBD2 agrees at 7 bases. Here the CDR3 reads CATSRGEGTGELFF. The CDR3 coding sequence is TGTGCCACCAGCAGAGGGGAGGGCACCGGGGAGCTGTTTTTT.